These 14 T cell receptor beta chains were sequenced from one sample in a study of somatic mutations in cytotoxic T cells in rheumatoid arthritis. Sequencing was performed with immunoSEQ multiplex PCR; in TCRdb, only in-frame clones are kept and a portion is missing. In the table there are around 20,000 clones, approximately 67% of which are singletons. Sequenced material: CD8+ T cells sorted from blood. These receptors were taken from an adult with rheumatoid arthritis.

The chain uses TRBV11-3 and TRBJ1-5; D unresolved. Germline V gene sequence: CDR1 SGHNT, CDR2 YENEEA. This CDR3 is 14 amino acids long. Trimming removed 7 bases from V and 6 bases from J, with 16 bases in between. In DNA, the CDR3 is TGTGCCAGCAACACGAAACGACCCCTTCAGCCCCAGCATTTT. The encoded protein is CASNTKRPLQPQHF.

The chain recombines TRBV5-1 with TRBJ2-1, with D perhaps TRBD1 (6 bases). The CDR3 covers 20 residues. V was trimmed by 4 bases and J by 4 bases, leaving 30 bases between them. The germline V gene has CDR1 SGHRS and CDR2 YFSETQ. This chain's CDR3 is CASSPPGGSLTGLTYNEQFF. The CDR3 DNA reads as TGCGCCAGCAGCCCCCCCGGCGGTTCCCTTACAGGGCTTACGTACAATGAGCAGTTCTTC.

This sequence joins TRBV9 and TRBJ2-3, with D possibly being TRBD1 (5 bases). This CDR3 is built from 15 residues. Trimming removed 3 bases from V and 0 bases from J, with 11 bases in between. Germline V lookup: CDR1 SGDLS, CDR2 YYNGEE. The CDR3 region has the DNA TGTGCCAGCAGCGAAGGGGAACCCAGCACAGATACGCAGTATTTT. Its protein is CASSEGEPSTDTQYF. The full variable domain, completed using reference TRBV9 and TRBJ2-3, is DSGVTQTPKHLITATGQRVTLRCSPRSGDLSVYWYQQSLDQGLQFLIQYYNGEERAKGNILERFSAQQFPDLHSELNLSSLELGDSALYFCASSEGEPSTDTQYFGPGTRLTVL.

The chain recombines TRBV4-1 with TRBJ2-7; D remains unclear. Trimming cost V 2 bases and J 5 bases, with 7 bases left between them. The CDR3 is 12 residues long. Germline CDR1 reads MGHRA; CDR2 reads YSYEKL. CDR3 in amino acids: CASSQQNNEQYF. In nucleotides, the CDR3 is TGCGCCAGCAGCCAACAGAATAACGAGCAGTACTTC.

This chain uses TRBV18 with TRBJ2-5; D ambiguous. The last part of the DNA fits TRBJ2-7 better; the J call may be wrong. The CDR3 contains 12 residues. The germline V gene has CDR1 KGHSH and CDR2 LQKENI. CDR3 loop: CASSPPGSEQYF. DNA for the CDR3: TGTGCCAGCTCACCACCGGGCTCCGAGCAGTACTTC.

The chain uses TRBV2 and TRBJ2-7; no reliable D call. The length of the CDR3 is 10 residues. The germline CDR1 and CDR2 sequences are SNHLY and FYNNEI. V dropped 8 bases and J dropped 3 bases, with 5 bases sitting between them. CDR3: CASGLYEQYF. The CDR3 bases are TGTGCCAGCGGGCTCTACGAGCAGTACTTC.

This rearrangement joins TRBV25-1 to TRBJ2-5; 16 bases line up with TRBD2. The germline V gene encodes CDR1 MGHDK and CDR2 SYGVNS. The CDR3 contains 17 residues. The V segment lost 4 bases and the J segment 2 bases; nucleotides outside the gene matches: 4. CDR3 region: CASSVGTSGGGQETQYF. CDR3 bases: TGTGCCAGCAGTGTCGGGACTAGCGGGGGGGGACAAGAGACCCAGTACTTC.

The CDR3 protein is CAVASYEQYF. The DNA for the CDR3 is TGTGCCGTCGCTTCCTACGAGCAGTACTTC. The chain combines TRBV2 with TRBJ2-7; D gene ambiguous. CDR1 and CDR2 from the germline V gene are SNHLY and FYNNEI. CDR3 length equals 10 residues. Trimming removed 11 bases at V and 1 base at J, with 6 bases between.

This sequence joins TRBV4-3 and TRBJ1-3; D gene unclear. This CDR3 is built from 14 residues. Trimming removed 3 bases from V and 2 bases from J, with 8 bases in between. From germline, CDR1 is LGHNA and CDR2 YSLEER. The CDR3 nucleotides read TGCGCCAGCAGCCAGGGAGGCGCTGGAAACACCATATATTTT. Protein sequence: CASSQGGAGNTIYF.

The gene calls are TRBV7-9 and TRBJ2-1; D gene unclear. V lost 3 bases and J lost 8, with 5 bases in between. This CDR3 region has 11 residues. Per germline, CDR1 SEHNR and CDR2 FQNEAQ (reference sequence). CDR3 sequence: CASSLYDEQFF. The CDR3 DNA sequence: TGTGCCAGCAGCTTGTACGATGAGCAGTTCTTC. The full variable domain, completed using reference TRBV7-9 and TRBJ2-1, is DTGVSQNPRHKITKRGQNVTFRCDPISEHNRLYWYRQTLGQGPEFLTYFQNEAQLEKSRLLSDRFSAERPKGSFSTLEIQRTEQGDSAMYLCASSLYDEQFFGPGTRLTVL.

The rearrangement links TRBV9 to TRBJ2-3; possibly TRBD2 for D (7 bases). Germline V gene sequence: CDR1 SGDLS, CDR2 YYNGEE. V lost 3 bases and J 3 bases, leaving 11 bases between the germline ends. This CDR3 is 14 amino acids long. This chain's CDR3 is CASSGGGLTDTQYF. The CDR3 DNA is TGTGCCAGCAGCGGCGGGGGCCTGACAGATACGCAGTATTTT.

The CDR3 bases are TGTGCCAGCAGCTTAGATACTAGCGGTTCTACGGGGGCAGATACGCAGTATTTT. Translated, it gives CASSLDTSGSTGADTQYF. The rearrangement uses TRBV11-2 and TRBJ2-3; 8 bases are a match to TRBD2. Per germline, CDR1 SGHAT and CDR2 FQNNGV. The J segment lost 4 bases and the V segment lost 0 bases, leaving 12 bases of the junction unmatched. The CDR3 totals 18 residues.

This clone was detected only a few times. This CDR3 is CASSQGDREYYGYTF. In nucleotides, the CDR3 is TGCGCCAGCAGCCAAGGGGACAGGGAGTACTATGGCTACACCTTC. The chain employs TRBV4-1 and TRBJ1-2, with 9 bases identical to TRBD1. J lost 3 bases, V lost 1 base, and 3 bases had no gene match. The CDR3 has 15 amino acids. Germline CDR1 is MGHRA and CDR2 is YSYEKL.

This sequence joins TRBV9 and TRBJ2-7, with TRBD2 identical over 8 bases. This CDR3 comprises 14 residues. CDR1 is SGDLS and CDR2 is YYNGEE in the germline V gene. The V and J ends lost 4 bases and 7 bases, in that order; junction bases with no gene match: 10. The chain's CDR3 is CASSPHGGAREQYF. The CDR3 DNA reads TGTGCCAGCAGCCCCCACGGGGGGGCCCGGGAGCAGTACTTC.